The entry below gives a single T cell receptor (beta chain) sequence along with its context. The data are from a study of T cell changes during pregnancy in multiple sclerosis. Data came from immunoSEQ multiplex PCR; TCRdb stores just in-frame clones and leaves some out. Here the sample spans under 70,000 clones, approximately 90% being singletons. Deletions cut 6 bases from V and 13 bases from J, with 15 bases between. This CDR3 comprises 12 residues. CDR1 MNHEY and CDR2 SVGAGI come from the germline V gene. This clonotype was sampled from a female donor with multiple sclerosis, enrolled in a pregnancy study. Material: peripheral blood, obtained in the second trimester of pregnancy. The gene calls are TRBV6-5 and TRBJ1-4; D uncertain. Written as DNA, the CDR3 is TGTGCCAGCAGCGGAACTAAGACCAGACTGTTTTTT. It encodes CASSGTKTRLFF.